This TCR beta chain was sequenced for a study of shared clonotypes between healthy human individuals. As for this clone: Its cognate antigen is unknown.

V was clipped by 4 bases and J by 9 bases; unmatched bases: 6. This CDR3 has 13 amino acids. The V gene's germline CDR1 is SGHDT and CDR2 YYEEEE. Profiled with immunoSEQ multiplex PCR; TCRdb holds only in-frame clones, not every one. The sample has some 2 million clones; roughly 96% are singletons. Study-wide points: Sampling involved blood alone; tissue repertoires likely differ.

This chain connects TRBV5-6 to TRBJ1-1; TRBD1 agrees at 10 bases. Sequenced material: naive CD4+ T cells sorted from blood. Subset in this sample: CD45RA+ positively selected. The TCR was taken from a man between 18 and 29 years old in good health. CDR3 region: CASSRDRGPKAFF. The CDR3 nucleotides read TGTGCCAGCAGCCGGGACAGGGGCCCCAAAGCTTTCTTT.